These 2 T cell receptor beta chains came from one sample sequenced in a study of spatial heterogeneity in lung cancer. TCRdb itself ran the 5' RACE reads through MiXCR, one entry per CDR3 protein. The repertoire has a few thousand distinct CDR3 sequences, roughly 8.3% of them found once; the top ten carry approximately 15%. Study results and caveats: In tumors, expanded intratumoral alpha and beta TCR counts tracked mutation counts.

These receptors have no identified antigens. The time point is: sample taken at primary tumor resection. The sample consisted of lung tumor tissue, taken at surgery. The source is a male donor with early-stage non-small cell lung cancer.

This clonotype has only one observation. This rearrangement joins TRBV7-2 to TRBJ1-4, with no clear D. CDR1 is SGHTA and CDR2 is FQGNSA in the germline V gene. V gave up 3 bases and J gave up 8 bases, with 10 bases separating them. This CDR3 contains 13 residues. The CDR3 spells CASSLAFREKLFF. The CDR3 nucleotides are TGTGCCAGCAGCTTGGCTTTCAGGGAAAAACTGTTTTTT.

This clonotype was recorded at least ten times. The rearrangement joins TRBV5-4 to TRBJ2-1; tentative D call: TRBD1 (5 bases). The germline V gene encodes CDR1 SGHNT and CDR2 YYREEE (reference sequence). The germline V and J ends were trimmed by 5 bases and 6 bases, with 12 bases remaining between them. The CDR3 covers 13 residues. The DNA of the CDR3 is TGTGCCAGCAGTTATGACAGTTCCAATGAGCAGTTCTTC. Translation: CASSYDSSNEQFF. Full variable domain (rest looked up from reference TRBV5-4 and TRBJ2-1): ETGVTQSPTHLIKTRGQQVTLRCSSQSGHNTVSWYQQALGQGPQFIFQYYREEENGRGNFPPRFSGLQFPNYSSELNVNALELDDSALYLCASSYDSSNEQFFGPGTRLTVL.